Listed here is a single TCR beta chain. Its specificity is unknown. Sequencing templates came from extracted RNA that was reverse transcribed into cDNA. The method was immunoSEQ multiplex PCR; TCRdb's version includes in-frame clones alone and lacks a portion of them. The data hold over 200,000 clones, with around three fifths observed a single time. The treatment denotes: oral pan-JAK inhibitor, 5-10 mg twice daily. Germline V gene data show CDR1 as SGHAT and CDR2 as FQNNGV. CDR3 size: 14 residues. Trimming took 1 base from V and 3 from J, leaving 9 bases between them. The data belong to a study of CD8+ T cells in alopecia areata. The wider study: Treatment comprised oral tofacitinib, 5 to 10 mg twice daily, in treated patients. Study-wide results and limits: With tofacitinib ongoing, many expanded lesional clones persisted in both scalp and blood.

The material sequenced was CD4+ T cells sorted from blood, taken at week 4, from a patient treated with tofacitinib. This sequence joins TRBV11-2 and TRBJ2-5; the D is unclear. This clonotype originated in a human donor with alopecia areata. CDR3 sequence reads: CASSLAVRKETQYF. CDR3 nucleotides: TGTGCCAGCAGCTTAGCGGTTCGTAAAGAGACCCAGTACTTC.